The 20 T cell receptor beta chains given below trace back to one sample, sequenced in a study of T cell changes during pregnancy in multiple sclerosis. Assay used: immunoSEQ multiplex PCR; TCRdb lists only in-frame clones, some missing. Among around 20,000 clones listed, about 90% were seen once. The sequencing here drew on CD4+ T cells from peripheral blood mononuclear cells, taken in the third trimester of pregnancy. The receptors stem from a female donor in good health, enrolled as a control in a pregnancy study.

The V and J genes are TRBV19 and TRBJ1-5; D is ambiguous. The germline V gene has CDR1 LNHDA and CDR2 SQIVND (reference sequence). Trimming shortened V by 4 bases and J by 5 bases, and 12 bases separated the two germline ends. The CDR3 contains 14 residues. The CDR3 DNA sequence: TGTGCCAGTAGTAAAGGCAGGATAGATCAGCCCCAGCATTTT. Encoded protein: CASSKGRIDQPQHF.

This clone was counted a few times. CDR3 DNA sequence: TGTGCCAGCAGTTTGATACAGGGCGGCTACAATGAGCAGTTCTTC. Protein: CASSLIQGGYNEQFF. This chain uses TRBV28 with TRBJ2-1; D is perhaps TRBD1 (6 bases). The ends were cut back, 3 bases at V and 3 bases at J, with 12 bases in the middle. Germline CDR1 and CDR2: MDHEN and SYDVKM. This CDR3 region has 15 residues.

The rearrangement joins TRBV5-4 to TRBJ2-5; tentatively, D is TRBD2 (5 bases). In germline, CDR1 is SGHNT, CDR2 YYREEE (reference sequence). Trimming pared 4 bases from V and 0 bases from J, leaving 13 bases between. The CDR3 is 15 residues long. CDR3 nucleotide sequence: TGTGCCAGCAGCCGTCGCGGGCGGCACCAAGAGACCCAGTACTTC. Its protein product is CASSRRGRHQETQYF.

This sequence joins TRBV6-6 and TRBJ1-1; 11 nucleotides align to TRBD1. The junction had 6 bases not matched to a gene; V was cut back by 6 bases and J by 0 bases. This CDR3 is built from 16 residues. Germline lookup yields CDR1 MNHNY and CDR2 SVGAGI (reference sequence). CDR3: CASSPGTGGLNTEAFF. The CDR3 region has the DNA TGTGCCAGCAGCCCGGGGACAGGGGGTTTGAACACTGAAGCTTTCTTT.

The chain combines TRBV6-1 with TRBJ2-7; D is unclear. The V end lost 0 bases, the J end lost 6 bases, and 15 bases lay between the germline ends. The CDR3 extends over 15 amino acids. Germline V CDR1 and CDR2: MNHNS, SASEGT. The CDR3 DNA is TGTGCCAGCAGTGAAGCATCCACGGGTAGGAGCGAGCAGTACTTC. Translation: CASSEASTGRSEQYF.

The CDR3 DNA is TGTGCCAGCAGTTTTGCGGGCTATGGCTACACCTTC. Protein sequence: CASSFAGYGYTF. The genes are TRBV27 and TRBJ1-2; no clear D gene. Trimming shortened V by 3 bases and J by 4 bases, and 6 bases separated the two germline ends. In germline, CDR1 is MNHEY, CDR2 SMNVEV (reference sequence). This CDR3 region has 12 residues.

CDR3 in DNA: TGTGCCAGTAGTATACGGGGCGGGGGGCCGGAGACCCAGTACTTC. Its protein product is CASSIRGGGPETQYF. This sequence joins TRBV19 and TRBJ2-5, with 8 bases lining up with TRBD2. This CDR3 is built from 15 residues. Trimming took 2 bases from V and 5 from J; bases not matched to a gene: 7. From germline, CDR1 is LNHDA and CDR2 SQIVND (reference sequence).

The rearrangement links TRBV6-5 to TRBJ1-1, with TRBD1 identical over 10 bases. The germline gives CDR1 MNHEY, CDR2 SVGAGI. This CDR3 is built from 15 residues. V dropped 0 bases and J dropped 4; count of bases not matched to a gene: 2. The CDR3 sequence is CASSYSRTGGTEAFF. CDR3 in DNA: TGTGCCAGCAGTTACTCGAGGACAGGGGGCACTGAAGCTTTCTTT.

V and J are TRBV19 and TRBJ1-1, with D possibly matching TRBD1 (5 bases). The CDR3 runs to 13 residues. Per the germline V gene, CDR1 is LNHDA and CDR2 is SQIVND (reference sequence). V was pared by 7 bases and J by 5 bases, with 14 bases between. The chain's CDR3 is CASNRKVGTEAFF. CDR3 DNA: TGTGCCAGTAACAGGAAGGTTGGTACTGAAGCTTTCTTT. The full variable domain, rest sourced from reference TRBV19 and TRBJ1-1, is DGGITQSPKYLFRKEGQNVTLSCEQNLNHDAMYWYRQDPGQGLRLIYYSQIVNDFQKGDIAEGYSVSREKKESFPLTVTSAQKNPTAFYLCASNRKVGTEAFFGQGTRLTVV.

V and J are TRBV10-1 and TRBJ2-2, with D tentatively TRBD1 (5 bases). This CDR3 spans 18 amino acids. V dropped 3 bases and J dropped 5 bases, with 22 bases sitting between them. From germline, CDR1 is WNHNN and CDR2 SYGVQD (reference sequence). The CDR3 DNA reads TGCGCCAGCAGTGATGAGAAGGGGCCCTTGAAGAGGACCGGGGAGCTGTTTTTT. It translates to CASSDEKGPLKRTGELFF.

The gene calls are TRBV11-2 and TRBJ2-1, with 8 bases identical to TRBD1. The CDR3 is 14 residues long. Germline V gene data show CDR1 as SGHAT and CDR2 as FQNNGV. Trimming took 3 bases from V and 6 from J; bases not matched to a gene: 4. This CDR3 is CASSLDRAVNEQFF. In DNA form, the CDR3 reads TGTGCCAGCAGCTTGGACAGGGCCGTCAATGAGCAGTTCTTC.

The CDR3 region has the DNA TGTGCCAGCTCACCATTGAGCGGGGGTAACACCGGGGAGCTGTTTTTT. It translates to CASSPLSGGNTGELFF. The chain has TRBV18 and TRBJ2-2; 8 nucleotides line up with TRBD2. Germline loops: CDR1 KGHSH, CDR2 LQKENI. The CDR3 extends over 16 amino acids. V gave up 2 bases and J gave up 2 bases; unmatched junction bases: 4.

This clone was observed a few times. V gene TRBV11-2 combines with J gene TRBJ1-1; TRBD1 matches at 7 bases. The V segment lost 3 bases and the J segment 4 bases; nucleotides outside the gene matches: 5. CDR1 and CDR2 (germline): SGHAT, FQNNGV. The CDR3 is 14 amino acids. In DNA form, the CDR3 reads TGTGCCAGCAGCTTGACAGGGCCAGTCACTGAAGCTTTCTTT. Its translation: CASSLTGPVTEAFF. Looking up the rest from reference TRBV11-2 and TRBJ1-1 gives the full variable domain: EAGVAQSPRYKIIEKRQSVAFWCNPISGHATLYWYQQILGQGPKLLIQFQNNGVVDDSQLPKDRFSAERLKGVDSTLKIQPAKLEDSAVYLCASSLTGPVTEAFFGQGTRLTVV.

This chain joins TRBV7-9 and TRBJ2-7, with TRBD1 identical over 9 bases. Trimming cost V 5 bases and J 4 bases; bases outside gene matches: 6. CDR3 length: 14 residues. Germline values: CDR1 SEHNR, CDR2 FQNEAQ (reference sequence). CDR3 DNA sequence: TGTGCCAGCAGCCTCCGGGACAGGGAGTACGAGCAGTACTTC. Amino acid sequence: CASSLRDREYEQYF.

The rearrangement uses TRBV6-1 and TRBJ1-6, with 7 bases that match TRBD1. The CDR3 consists of 18 residues. J lost 9 bases, V lost 1 base, and 15 bases had no gene match. Germline CDR1 and CDR2: MNHNS and SASEGT. CDR3 sequence reads: CASSEERGLEGLSSPLHF. The CDR3 DNA reads as TGTGCCAGCAGTGAAGAGAGGGGGCTGGAGGGCTTGAGTTCACCCCTCCACTTT.

The rearrangement links TRBV14 to TRBJ2-3, with D hard to call. V was cut by 4 bases and J by 6 bases, with 8 bases left in between. Germline assignment: CDR1 SGHDN and CDR2 FVKESK. This CDR3 comprises 12 residues. CDR3 sequence: CASSLRSDTQYF. In DNA, the CDR3 is TGTGCCAGCAGCCTCCGGTCCGATACGCAGTATTTT.

The rearrangement links TRBV7-3 to TRBJ2-5; 10 bases are shared with TRBD2. Germline V gives CDR1 SGHTA, CDR2 FQGTGA. After removal of 5 bases from V and 1 base from J, the junction contained 7 bases not matched to a gene. CDR3 length: 16 amino acids. In DNA form, the CDR3 reads TGTGCCAGCAGCCCCACCAGACTAGCGGGCCAAGAGACCCAGTACTTC. As protein: CASSPTRLAGQETQYF. The full variable domain, in which reference TRBV7-3 and TRBJ2-5 provide the parts outside the CDR3, is GAGVSQTPSNKVTEKGKYVELRCDPISGHTALYWYRQSLGQGPEFLIYFQGTGAADDSGLPNDRFFAVRPEGSVSTLKIQRTERGDSAVYLCASSPTRLAGQETQYFGPGTRLLVL.

The chain has TRBV6-5 and TRBJ1-1; D is undetermined. CDR3 length: 14 residues. Germline-derived CDR1 and CDR2 are MNHEY and SVGAGI. With 0 bases removed from V and 0 bases from J, the gap between germline ends came to 5 bases. The CDR3 DNA reads as TGTGCCAGCAGTTACTCGCGGATGAACACTGAAGCTTTCTTT. Translation: CASSYSRMNTEAFF.

The V call is TRBV18, the J call TRBJ1-2, with D possibly being TRBD1 (5 bases). Germline values: CDR1 KGHSH, CDR2 LQKENI. V lost 3 bases to trimming and J lost 3 bases, with 23 bases between them. This CDR3 region has 18 residues. CDR3 residues: CASSPLVFASGQDYGYTF. The DNA of the CDR3 is TGTGCCAGCTCACCCCTCGTATTCGCGTCCGGACAAGACTATGGCTACACCTTC.

This clone was seen only once. The sample contains more than one DNA sequence encoding this CDR3. CDR3: CASSSTGYSGANVLTF. The CDR3 coding sequence is TGTGCCAGCAGCTCTACGGGGTACTCTGGGGCCAACGTCCTGACTTTC. The V and J genes are TRBV7-2 and TRBJ2-6; D may be TRBD2 (5 bases). This CDR3 has 16 residues. Germline assignment: CDR1 SGHTA and CDR2 FQGNSA. V lost 4 bases, J lost 0 bases, and 10 bases lay in between. Combining the CDR3 with reference TRBV7-2 and TRBJ2-6 gives the whole variable domain GAGVSQSPSNKVTEKGKDVELRCDPISGHTALYWYRQSLGQGLEFLIYFQGNSAPDKSGLPSDRFSAERTGGSVSTLTIQRTQQEDSAVYLCASSSTGYSGANVLTFGAGSRLTVL.